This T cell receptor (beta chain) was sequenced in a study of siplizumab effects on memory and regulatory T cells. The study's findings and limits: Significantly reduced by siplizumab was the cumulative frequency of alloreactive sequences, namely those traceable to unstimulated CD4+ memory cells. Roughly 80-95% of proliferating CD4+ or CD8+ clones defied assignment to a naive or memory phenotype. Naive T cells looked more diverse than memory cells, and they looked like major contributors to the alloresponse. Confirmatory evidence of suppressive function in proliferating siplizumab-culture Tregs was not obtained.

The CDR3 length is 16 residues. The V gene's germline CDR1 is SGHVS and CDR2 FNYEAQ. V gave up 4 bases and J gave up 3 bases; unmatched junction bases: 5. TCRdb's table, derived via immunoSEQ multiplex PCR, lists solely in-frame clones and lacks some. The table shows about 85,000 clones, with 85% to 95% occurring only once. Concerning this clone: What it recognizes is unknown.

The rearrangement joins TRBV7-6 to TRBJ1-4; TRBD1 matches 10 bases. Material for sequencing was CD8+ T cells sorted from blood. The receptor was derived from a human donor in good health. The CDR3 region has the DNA TGTGCCAGCAGCTCGACAGGGGGCTATGCTAATGAAAAACTGTTTTTT. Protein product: CASSSTGGYANEKLFF. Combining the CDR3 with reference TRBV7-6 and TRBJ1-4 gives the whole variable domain GAGVSQSPRYKVTKRGQDVALRCDPISGHVSLYWYRQALGQGPEFLTYFNYEAQQDKSGLPNDRFSAERPEGSISTLTIQRTEQRDSAMYRCASSSTGGYANEKLFFGSGTQLSVL.